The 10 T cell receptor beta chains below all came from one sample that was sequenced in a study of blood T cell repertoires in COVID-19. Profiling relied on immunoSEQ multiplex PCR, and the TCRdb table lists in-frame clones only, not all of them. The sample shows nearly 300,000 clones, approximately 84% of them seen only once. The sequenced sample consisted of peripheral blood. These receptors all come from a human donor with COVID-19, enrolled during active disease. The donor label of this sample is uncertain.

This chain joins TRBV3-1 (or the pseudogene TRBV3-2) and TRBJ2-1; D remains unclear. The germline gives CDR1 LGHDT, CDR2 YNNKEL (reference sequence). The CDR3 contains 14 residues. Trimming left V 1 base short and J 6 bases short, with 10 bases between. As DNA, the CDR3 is TGTGCCAGCAGCCAAGTCCTAGTGGGCAATGAGCAGTTCTTC. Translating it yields CASSQVLVGNEQFF.

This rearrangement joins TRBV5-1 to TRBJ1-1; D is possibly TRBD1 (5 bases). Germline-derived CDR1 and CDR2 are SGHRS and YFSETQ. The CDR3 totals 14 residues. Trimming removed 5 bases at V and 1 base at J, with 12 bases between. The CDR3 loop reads CASRAVTGNTEAFF. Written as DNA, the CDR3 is TGCGCCAGCAGGGCAGTCACAGGGAACACTGAAGCTTTCTTT.

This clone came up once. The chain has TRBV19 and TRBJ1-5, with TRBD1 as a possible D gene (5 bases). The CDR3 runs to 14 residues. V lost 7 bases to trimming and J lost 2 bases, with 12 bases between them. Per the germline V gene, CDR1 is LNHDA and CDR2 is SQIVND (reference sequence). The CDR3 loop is CASTEGLRNQPQHF. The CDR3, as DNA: TGTGCCAGTACCGAGGGACTGCGCAATCAGCCCCAGCATTTT.

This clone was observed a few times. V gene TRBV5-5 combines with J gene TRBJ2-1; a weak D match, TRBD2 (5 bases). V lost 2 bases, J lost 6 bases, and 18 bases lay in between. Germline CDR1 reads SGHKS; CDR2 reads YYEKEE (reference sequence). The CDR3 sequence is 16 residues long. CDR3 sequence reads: CASSLEGLFRSNEQFF. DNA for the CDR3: TGTGCCAGCAGCTTAGAGGGCCTTTTTCGGAGCAATGAGCAGTTCTTC. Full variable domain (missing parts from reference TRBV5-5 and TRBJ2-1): DAGVTQSPTHLIKTRGQQVTLRCSPISGHKSVSWYQQVLGQGPQFIFQYYEKEERGRGNFPDRFSARQFPNYSSELNVNALLLGDSALYLCASSLEGLFRSNEQFFGPGTRLTVL.

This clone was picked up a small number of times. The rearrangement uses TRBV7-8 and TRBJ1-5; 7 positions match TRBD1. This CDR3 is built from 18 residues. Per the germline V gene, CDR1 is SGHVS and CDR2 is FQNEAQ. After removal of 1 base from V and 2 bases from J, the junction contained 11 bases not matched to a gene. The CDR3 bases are TGTGCCAGCAGCTTAGTTCGCTTCCCGGGACAGCGCAATCAGCCCCAGCATTTT. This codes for CASSLVRFPGQRNQPQHF.

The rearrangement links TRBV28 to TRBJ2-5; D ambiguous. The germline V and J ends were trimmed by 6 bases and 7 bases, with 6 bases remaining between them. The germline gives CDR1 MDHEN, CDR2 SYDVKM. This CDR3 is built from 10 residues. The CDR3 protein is CASSSGTQYF. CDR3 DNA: TGTGCCAGCAGCTCGGGGACCCAGTACTTC.

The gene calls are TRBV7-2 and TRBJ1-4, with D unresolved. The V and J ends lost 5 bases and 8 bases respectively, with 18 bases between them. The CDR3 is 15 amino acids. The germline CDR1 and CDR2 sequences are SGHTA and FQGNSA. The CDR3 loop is CASSQSQVLWEKLFF. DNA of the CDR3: TGTGCCAGCAGCCAGAGTCAGGTTTTGTGGGAAAAACTGTTTTTT.

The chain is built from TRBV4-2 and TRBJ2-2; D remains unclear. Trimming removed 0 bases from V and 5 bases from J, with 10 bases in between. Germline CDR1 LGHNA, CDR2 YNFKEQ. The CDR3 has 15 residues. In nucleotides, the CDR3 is TGTGCCAGCAGCCAAGATATCGGGTCTACCGGGGAGCTGTTTTTT. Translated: CASSQDIGSTGELFF.

In DNA, the CDR3 is TGTGCCAGTAGTGTGGTGGGGGCCGTTACGAACACTGAAGCTTTCTTT. Translated, it gives CASSVVGAVTNTEAFF. The rearrangement joins TRBV19 to TRBJ1-1, with D possibly matching TRBD1 (6 bases). CDR3 length: 16 residues. V lost 5 bases, J lost 1 base, and 17 bases lay in between. In germline, CDR1 is LNHDA, CDR2 SQIVND (reference sequence).

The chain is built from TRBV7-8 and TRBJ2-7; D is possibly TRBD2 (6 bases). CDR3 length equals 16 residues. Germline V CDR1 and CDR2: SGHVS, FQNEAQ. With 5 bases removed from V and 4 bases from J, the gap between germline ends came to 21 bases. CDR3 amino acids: CASSPKSAGSIYEQYF. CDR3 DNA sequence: TGTGCCAGCAGCCCTAAGTCGGCCGGGAGTATTTACGAGCAGTACTTC. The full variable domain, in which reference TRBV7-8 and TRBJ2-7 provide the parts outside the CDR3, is GAGVSQSPRYKVAKRGQDVALRCDPISGHVSLFWYQQALGQGPEFLTYFQNEAQLDKSGLPSDRFFAERPEGSVSTLKIQRTQQEDSAVYLCASSPKSAGSIYEQYFGPGTRLTVT.